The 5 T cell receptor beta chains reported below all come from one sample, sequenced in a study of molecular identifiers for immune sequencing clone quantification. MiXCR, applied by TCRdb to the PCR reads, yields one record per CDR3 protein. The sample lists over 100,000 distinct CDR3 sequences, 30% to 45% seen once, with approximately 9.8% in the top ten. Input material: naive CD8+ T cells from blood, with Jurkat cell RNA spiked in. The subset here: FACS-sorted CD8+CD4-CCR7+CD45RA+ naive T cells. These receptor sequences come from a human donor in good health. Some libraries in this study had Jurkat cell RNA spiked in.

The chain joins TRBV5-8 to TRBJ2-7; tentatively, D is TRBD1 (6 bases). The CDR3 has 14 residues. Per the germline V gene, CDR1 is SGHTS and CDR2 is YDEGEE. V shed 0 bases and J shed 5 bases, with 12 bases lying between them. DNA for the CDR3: TGTGCCAGCAGCTTGGCCGGCAGGGGACACGAGCAGTACTTC. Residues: CASSLAGRGHEQYF.

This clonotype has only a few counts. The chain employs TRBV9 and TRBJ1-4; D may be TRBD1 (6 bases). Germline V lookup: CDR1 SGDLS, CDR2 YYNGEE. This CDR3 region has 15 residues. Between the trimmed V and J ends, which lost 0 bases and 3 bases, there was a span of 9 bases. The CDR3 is CASSVAAGANEKLFF. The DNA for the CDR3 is TGTGCCAGCAGCGTAGCAGCAGGGGCTAATGAAAAACTGTTTTTT.

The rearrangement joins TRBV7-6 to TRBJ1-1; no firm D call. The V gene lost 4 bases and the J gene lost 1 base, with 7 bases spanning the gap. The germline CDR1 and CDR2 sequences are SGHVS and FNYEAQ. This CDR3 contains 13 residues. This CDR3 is CASSSDPNTEAFF. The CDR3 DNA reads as TGTGCCAGCAGCTCCGACCCGAACACTGAAGCTTTCTTT. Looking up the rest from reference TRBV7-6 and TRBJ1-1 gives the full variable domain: GAGVSQSPRYKVTKRGQDVALRCDPISGHVSLYWYRQALGQGPEFLTYFNYEAQQDKSGLPNDRFSAERPEGSISTLTIQRTEQRDSAMYRCASSSDPNTEAFFGQGTRLTVV.

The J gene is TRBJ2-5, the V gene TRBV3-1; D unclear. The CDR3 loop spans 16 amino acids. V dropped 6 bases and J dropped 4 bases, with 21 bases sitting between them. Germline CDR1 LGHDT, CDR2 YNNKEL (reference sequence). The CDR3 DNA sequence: TGTGCCAGCAGACGCATTAAAGGGTCGATTGGAGAGACCCAGTACTTC. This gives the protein CASRRIKGSIGETQYF.

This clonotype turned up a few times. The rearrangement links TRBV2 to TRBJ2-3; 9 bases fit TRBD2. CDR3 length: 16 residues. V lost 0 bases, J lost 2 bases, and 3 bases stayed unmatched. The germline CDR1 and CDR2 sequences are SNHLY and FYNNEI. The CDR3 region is CASSEAASGTTDTQYF. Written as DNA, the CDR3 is TGTGCCAGCAGTGAAGCGGCTAGCGGGACCACAGATACGCAGTATTTT.